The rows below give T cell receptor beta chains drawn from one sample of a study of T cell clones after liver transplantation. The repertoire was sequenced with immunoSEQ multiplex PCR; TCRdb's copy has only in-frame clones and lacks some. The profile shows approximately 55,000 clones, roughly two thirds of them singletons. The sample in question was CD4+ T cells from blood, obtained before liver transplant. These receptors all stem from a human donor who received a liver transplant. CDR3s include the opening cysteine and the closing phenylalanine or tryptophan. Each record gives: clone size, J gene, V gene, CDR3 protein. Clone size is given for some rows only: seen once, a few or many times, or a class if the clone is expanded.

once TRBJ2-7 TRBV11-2 CASSLGPSGISYEQYF
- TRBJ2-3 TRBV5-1 CASSRGLDRVTDTQYF
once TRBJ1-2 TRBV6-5 CASSTGTGVINGYTF
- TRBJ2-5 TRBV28 CATGFTGVGQETQYF
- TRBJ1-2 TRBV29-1 CSVGAGTGNGYTF
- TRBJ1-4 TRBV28 CASSFSGQGFEKLFF
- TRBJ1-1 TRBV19 CASSMGGTGKTTEAFF
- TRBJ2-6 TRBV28 CASSSLIQGAGANVLTF
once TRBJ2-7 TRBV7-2 CASSLGGGAHYEQYF
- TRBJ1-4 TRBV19 CASSMIQINNEKLFF
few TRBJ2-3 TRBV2 CASSQTDTQYF
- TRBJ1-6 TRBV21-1 CASRTGLDLNSPLHF
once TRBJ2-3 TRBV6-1 CASSAQQGGKDTQYF
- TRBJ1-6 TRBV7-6 CASSRTGGNSPLHF
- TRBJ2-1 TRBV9 CASSVRLVTNNEQFF
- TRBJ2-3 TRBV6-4 CASSAGTAPEDTQYF
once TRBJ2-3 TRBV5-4 CASSSAGTHTDTQYF
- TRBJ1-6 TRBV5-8 CASSRITENSPLHF
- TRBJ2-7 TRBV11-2 CASSGLAGGFKEQYF
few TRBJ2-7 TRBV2 CASTKLGAGSYEQYF
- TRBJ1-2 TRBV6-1 CASSAGTGLGYTF
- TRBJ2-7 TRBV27 CASSLAGGYEQYF
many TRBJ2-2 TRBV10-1 CASSMGHSTGELFF
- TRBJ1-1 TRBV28 CASSSPGLQAFF
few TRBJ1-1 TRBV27 CASRRKRGRGSPNTEAFF
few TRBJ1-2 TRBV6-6 CASKGAIWSGYTF
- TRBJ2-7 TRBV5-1 CASSPEGAVPYEQYF
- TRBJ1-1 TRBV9 CASMPGGQGAVTEAFF
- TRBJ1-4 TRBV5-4 CASSSGTSDEKLFF
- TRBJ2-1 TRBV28 CASSLGQGLTNEQFF
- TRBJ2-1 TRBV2 CASSVRGGLEQFF
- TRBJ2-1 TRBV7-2 CASSPGLAGGPFNEQFF
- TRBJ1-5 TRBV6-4 CASSPDFSNQPQHF
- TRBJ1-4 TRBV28 CASSLLDRLFF
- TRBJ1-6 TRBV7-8 CASSPRPGQGGSPLHF
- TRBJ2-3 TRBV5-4 CASSLMGEDTQYF
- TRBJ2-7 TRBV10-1 CASSTSGGAYEQYF
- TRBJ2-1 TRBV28 CASWGVSGGNEQFF
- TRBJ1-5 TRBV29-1 CSVEETAGQPQHF
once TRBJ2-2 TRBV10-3 CAISEFVGRADGELFF
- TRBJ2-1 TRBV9 CASSVATSGEGEQFF